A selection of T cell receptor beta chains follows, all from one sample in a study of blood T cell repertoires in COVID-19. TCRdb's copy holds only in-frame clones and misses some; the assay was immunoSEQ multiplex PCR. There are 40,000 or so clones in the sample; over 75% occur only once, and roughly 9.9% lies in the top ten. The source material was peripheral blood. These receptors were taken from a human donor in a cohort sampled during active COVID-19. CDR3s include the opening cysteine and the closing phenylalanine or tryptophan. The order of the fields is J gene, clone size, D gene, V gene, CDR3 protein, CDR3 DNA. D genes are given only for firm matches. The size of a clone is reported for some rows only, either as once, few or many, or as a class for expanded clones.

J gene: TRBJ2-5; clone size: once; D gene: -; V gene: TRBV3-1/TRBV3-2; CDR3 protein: CASSNGLLQETQYF; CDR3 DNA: TGTGCCAGCAGTAACGGACTGCTTCAAGAGACCCAGTACTTC
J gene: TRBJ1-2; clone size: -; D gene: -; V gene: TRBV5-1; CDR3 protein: CASSLAGQGTTLYGYTF; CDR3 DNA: TGCGCCAGCAGCTTGGCCGGGCAGGGGACAACCCTCTATGGCTACACCTTC
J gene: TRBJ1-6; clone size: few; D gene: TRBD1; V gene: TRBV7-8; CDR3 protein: CASSYQTGSPYNSPLHF; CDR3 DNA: TGTGCCAGCAGCTACCAGACAGGGTCGCCCTATAATTCACCCCTCCACTTT
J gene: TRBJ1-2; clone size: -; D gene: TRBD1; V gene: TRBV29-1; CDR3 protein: CSVVDRTAGGYTF; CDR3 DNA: TGCAGCGTTGTGGACAGGACCGCTGGTGGCTACACCTTC
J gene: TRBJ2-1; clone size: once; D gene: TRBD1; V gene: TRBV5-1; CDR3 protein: CASSLRQGANEQFF; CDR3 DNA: TGCGCCAGCAGCTTGAGACAGGGGGCAAATGAGCAGTTCTTC
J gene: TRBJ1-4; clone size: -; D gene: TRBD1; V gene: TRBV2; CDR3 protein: CASTTQGRSGEKLFF; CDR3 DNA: TGTGCCAGCACCACACAGGGGCGGAGCGGTGAAAAACTGTTTTTT
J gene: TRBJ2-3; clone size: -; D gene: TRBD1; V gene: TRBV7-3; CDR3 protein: CASSHDRGLTATDTQYF; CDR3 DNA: TGTGCCAGCAGCCACGACAGGGGGCTCACAGCCACAGATACGCAGTATTTT
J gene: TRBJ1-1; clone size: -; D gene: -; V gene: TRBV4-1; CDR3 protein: CASSQVIRVNTEAFF; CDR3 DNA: TGCGCCAGCAGCCAAGTCATCAGGGTAAACACTGAAGCTTTCTTT
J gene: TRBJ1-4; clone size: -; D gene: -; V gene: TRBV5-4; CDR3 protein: CASSPTATNEKLFF; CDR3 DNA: TGTGCCAGCAGCCCGACAGCAACTAATGAAAAACTGTTTTTT
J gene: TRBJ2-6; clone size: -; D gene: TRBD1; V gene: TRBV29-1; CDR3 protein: CSVIYRGVGANVLTF; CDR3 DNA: TGCAGCGTCATATACAGGGGTGTGGGGGCCAACGTCCTGACTTTC
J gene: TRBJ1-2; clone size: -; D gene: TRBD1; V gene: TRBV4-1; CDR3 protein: CASSQPGTATYGYTF; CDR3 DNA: TGCGCCAGCAGCCAACCCGGGACAGCAACCTATGGCTACACCTTC
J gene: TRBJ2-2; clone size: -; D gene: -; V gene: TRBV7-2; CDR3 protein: CASGEGQSTGELFF; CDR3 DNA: TGTGCCAGCGGTGAGGGACAAAGCACCGGGGAGCTGTTTTTT
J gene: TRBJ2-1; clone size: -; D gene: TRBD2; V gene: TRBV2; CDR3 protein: CASSSLAGGGYNEQFF; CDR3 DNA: TGTGCCAGCAGTTCTCTAGCGGGAGGGGGCTACAATGAGCAGTTCTTC
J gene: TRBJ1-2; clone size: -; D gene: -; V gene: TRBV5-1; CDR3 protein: CASSLDATYGYTF; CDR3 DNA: TGCGCCAGCAGCCTCGATGCTACCTATGGCTACACCTTC
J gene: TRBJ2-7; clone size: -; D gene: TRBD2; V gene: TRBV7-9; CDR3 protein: CASTNWASGSGEQYF; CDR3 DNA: TGTGCCAGCACCAATTGGGCTAGCGGGAGTGGCGAGCAGTACTTC
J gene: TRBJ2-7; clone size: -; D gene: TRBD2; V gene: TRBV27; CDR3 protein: CASGGTSGMYEQYF; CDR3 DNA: TGTGCCAGCGGGGGGACTAGCGGGATGTACGAGCAGTACTTC
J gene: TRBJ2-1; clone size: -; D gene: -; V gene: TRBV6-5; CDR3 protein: CASSYSRPGYNEQFF; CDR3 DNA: TGTGCCAGCAGTTACTCCCGGCCGGGTTACAATGAGCAGTTCTTC
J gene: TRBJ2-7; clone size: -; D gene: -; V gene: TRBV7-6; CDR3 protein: CASSLQGGFTYEQYF; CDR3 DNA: TGTGCCAGCAGCTTACAGGGCGGTTTCACCTACGAGCAGTACTTC
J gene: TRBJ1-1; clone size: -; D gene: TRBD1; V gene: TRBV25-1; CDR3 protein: CASSQGANTEAFF; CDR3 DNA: TGTGCCAGCAGTCAGGGGGCGAACACTGAAGCTTTCTTT
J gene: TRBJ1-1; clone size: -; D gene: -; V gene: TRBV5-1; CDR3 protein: CASRDSVETEAFF; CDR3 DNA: TGCGCCAGCAGGGACAGTGTCGAAACTGAAGCTTTCTTT
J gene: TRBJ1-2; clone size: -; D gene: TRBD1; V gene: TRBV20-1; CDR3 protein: CSASVGQVYTF; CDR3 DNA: TGCAGTGCTAGTGTCGGACAGGTCTACACCTTC
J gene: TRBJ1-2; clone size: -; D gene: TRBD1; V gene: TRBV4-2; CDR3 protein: CASSRDRGVRGGYTF; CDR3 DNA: TGTGCCAGCAGCCGGGACAGGGGGGTACGGGGTGGCTACACCTTC
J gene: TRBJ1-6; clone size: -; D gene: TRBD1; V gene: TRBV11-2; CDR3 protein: CASSSYRGQRSPLHF; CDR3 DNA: TGTGCCAGCAGCTCTTACAGGGGGCAGAGATCACCCCTCCACTTT
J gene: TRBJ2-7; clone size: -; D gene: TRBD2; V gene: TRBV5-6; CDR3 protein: CASSLGLISGFVEQYF; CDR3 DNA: TGTGCCAGCAGCTTGGGTCTGATTAGCGGGTTCGTCGAGCAGTACTTC
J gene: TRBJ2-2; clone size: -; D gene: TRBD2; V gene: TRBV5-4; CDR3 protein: CASSLSGSGSRLGELFF; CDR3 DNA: TGTGCCAGCAGCTTGTCCGGGAGCGGGAGCCGTTTAGGGGAGCTGTTTTTT
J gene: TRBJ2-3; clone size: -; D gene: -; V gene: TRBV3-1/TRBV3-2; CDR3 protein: CASSKRAQSTDTQYF; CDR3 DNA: TGTGCCAGCAGCAAGAGGGCCCAGAGCACAGATACGCAGTATTTT
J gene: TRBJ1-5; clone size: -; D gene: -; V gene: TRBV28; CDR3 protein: CASRLRQSDWGQPQHF; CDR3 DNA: TGTGCCAGCCGCCTCCGACAGTCGGATTGGGGTCAGCCCCAGCATTTT
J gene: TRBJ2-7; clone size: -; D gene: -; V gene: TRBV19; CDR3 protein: CASSPPGFYEQYF; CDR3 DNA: TGTGCCAGTAGCCCCCCAGGGTTCTACGAGCAGTACTTC
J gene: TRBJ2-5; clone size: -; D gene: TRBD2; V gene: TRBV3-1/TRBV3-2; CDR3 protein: CASSFGLAGKETQYF; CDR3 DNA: TGTGCCAGCAGCTTCGGACTAGCGGGAAAAGAGACCCAGTACTTC
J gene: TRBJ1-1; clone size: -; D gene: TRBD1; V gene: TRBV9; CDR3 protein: CASSVGGTVKGAEAFF; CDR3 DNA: TGTGCCAGCAGCGTAGGGGGGACAGTGAAAGGGGCTGAAGCTTTCTTT
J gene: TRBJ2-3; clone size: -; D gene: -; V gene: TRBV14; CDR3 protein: CASSQQNTDTQYF; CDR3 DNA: TGTGCCAGCAGCCAACAAAACACAGATACGCAGTATTTT
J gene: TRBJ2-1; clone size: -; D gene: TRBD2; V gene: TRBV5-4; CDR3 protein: CASSLSGGYSYNEQFF; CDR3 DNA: TGTGCCAGCAGCTTGAGCGGGGGCTACTCCTACAATGAGCAGTTCTTC
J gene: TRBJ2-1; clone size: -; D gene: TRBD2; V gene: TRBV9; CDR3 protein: CASSFSGNLYNEQFF; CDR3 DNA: TGTGCCAGCAGTTTCAGCGGGAACCTCTACAATGAGCAGTTCTTC
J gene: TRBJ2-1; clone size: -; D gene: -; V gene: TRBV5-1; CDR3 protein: CASSLNYEQFF; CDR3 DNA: TGCGCCAGCAGCCTAAATTATGAGCAGTTCTTC
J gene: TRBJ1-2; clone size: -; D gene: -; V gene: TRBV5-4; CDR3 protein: CASSLDLAGDGYTF; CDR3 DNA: TGTGCCAGCAGCTTGGACCTTGCAGGGGATGGCTACACCTTC
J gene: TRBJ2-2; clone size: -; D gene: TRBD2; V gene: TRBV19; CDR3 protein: CASSIWLAGADGELFF; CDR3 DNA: TGTGCCAGTAGTATATGGCTAGCGGGAGCTGACGGGGAGCTGTTTTTT
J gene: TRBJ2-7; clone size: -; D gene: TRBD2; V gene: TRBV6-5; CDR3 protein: CASKAGRGVYEQYF; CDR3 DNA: TGTGCCAGCAAAGCCGGACGGGGGGTTTACGAGCAGTACTTC
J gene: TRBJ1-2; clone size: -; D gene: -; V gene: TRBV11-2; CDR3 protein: CASSSSLYGYTF; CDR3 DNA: TGTGCCAGCAGCTCCTCCCTCTATGGCTACACCTTC
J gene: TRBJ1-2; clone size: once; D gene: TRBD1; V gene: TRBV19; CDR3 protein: CASSPTTGGYTF; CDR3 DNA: TGTGCCAGTAGTCCGACGACAGGGGGCTACACCTTC
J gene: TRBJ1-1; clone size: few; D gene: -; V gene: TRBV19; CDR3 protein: CASTPTVNTEAFF; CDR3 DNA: TGTGCGAGTACCCCTACGGTGAACACTGAAGCTTTCTTT
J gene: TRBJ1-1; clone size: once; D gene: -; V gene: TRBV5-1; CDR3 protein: CASSLGQGMNTEAFF; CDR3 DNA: TGCGCCAGCAGCTTGGGGCAGGGCATGAACACTGAAGCTTTCTTT
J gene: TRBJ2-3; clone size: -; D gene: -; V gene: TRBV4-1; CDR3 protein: CASSQESGITDTQYF; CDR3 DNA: TGCGCCAGCAGCCAAGAATCAGGGATCACAGATACGCAGTATTTT
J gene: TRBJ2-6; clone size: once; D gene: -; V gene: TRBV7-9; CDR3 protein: CASSLGQSGANVLTF; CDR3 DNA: TGTGCCAGCAGCTTAGGTCAATCTGGGGCCAACGTCCTGACTTTC
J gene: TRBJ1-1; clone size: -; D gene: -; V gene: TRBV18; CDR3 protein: CASSPAREVGTEAFF; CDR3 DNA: TGTGCCAGCTCACCCGCCAGGGAGGTCGGCACTGAAGCTTTCTTT
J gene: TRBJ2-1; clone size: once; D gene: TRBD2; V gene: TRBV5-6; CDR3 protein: CASSLRGGTSINEQFF; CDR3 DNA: TGTGCCAGCAGCTTGAGGGGCGGGACTAGCATCAATGAGCAGTTCTTC
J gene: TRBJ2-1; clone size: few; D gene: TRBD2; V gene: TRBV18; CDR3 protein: CASSPLREAASTRSYNEQFF; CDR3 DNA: TGTGCCAGCTCACCATTGCGGGAGGCCGCTTCAACACGCTCCTACAATGAGCAGTTCTTC
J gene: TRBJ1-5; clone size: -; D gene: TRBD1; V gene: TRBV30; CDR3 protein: CAYDRGDYSNQPQHF; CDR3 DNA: TGTGCCTATGACAGGGGGGATTATAGCAATCAGCCCCAGCATTTT
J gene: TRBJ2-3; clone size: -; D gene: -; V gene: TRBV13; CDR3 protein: CASSSYAGKRLGYSTDTQYF; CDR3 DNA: TGTGCCAGCAGCTCGTACGCAGGGAAGAGACTAGGGTATAGCACAGATACGCAGTATTTT
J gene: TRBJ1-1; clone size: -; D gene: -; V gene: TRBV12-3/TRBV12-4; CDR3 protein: CASSLRRTEAFF; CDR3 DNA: TGTGCCAGCAGTTTACGGCGGACTGAAGCTTTCTTT
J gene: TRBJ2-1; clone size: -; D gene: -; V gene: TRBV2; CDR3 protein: CASSGYNEQFF; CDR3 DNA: TGTGCCAGCAGCGGGTACAATGAGCAGTTCTTC